Each of the 32 T cell receptor beta chains below was sequenced from the same sample in a study of cytomegalovirus exposure and HLA in healthy donors. The study ran its PCR with 60 Vbeta and 13 Jbeta primers. Clones were sequenced by immunoSEQ multiplex PCR, and TCRdb holds only the in-frame ones, with some missing. Counted here are under 200,000 clones, roughly 80% occurring once; the ten biggest clones make up roughly 8.2%. Sequenced material: PBMCs. These TCRs come from a middle-aged woman in good health and CMV-seropositive.

The chain carries TRBV27 and TRBJ1-2, with a possible D match to TRBD1 (6 bases). The germline CDR1 and CDR2 sequences are MNHEY and SMNVEV (reference sequence). This CDR3 contains 15 residues. The V end was cut by 5 bases, the J end by 5 bases, with 18 bases between. CDR3: CASSGSGTIQYGYTF. CDR3 nucleotide sequence: TGTGCCAGCAGTGGTTCCGGGACAATTCAATATGGCTACACCTTC.

The gene calls are TRBV11-3 and TRBJ2-7, with 7 bases fitting TRBD1. Trimming at V came to 6 bases and at J to 3 bases, leaving 8 bases not matched to a gene. The CDR3 consists of 14 residues. Germline values: CDR1 SGHNT, CDR2 YENEEA. Here the CDR3 reads CASSPDRLSYEQYF. CDR3 bases: TGTGCCAGCAGTCCGGACAGGTTGAGCTACGAGCAGTACTTC.

V is TRBV6-5 and J is TRBJ1-2; TRBD1 agrees at 8 bases. The germline CDR1 and CDR2 sequences are MNHEY and SVGAGI. The ends lost 2 bases at V and 6 bases at J; junction bases unmatched: 8. The length of the CDR3 is 15 residues. CDR3 DNA sequence: TGTGCCAGCAGTTACACCAAACAGGGGGGGAATGGCTACACCTTC. Its translation: CASSYTKQGGNGYTF.

This sequence joins TRBV28 and TRBJ2-7; TRBD1 matches 8 bases. The CDR3 sequence is 15 residues long. The V and J ends lost 5 bases and 4 bases, in that order; junction bases with no gene match: 10. The germline V gene encodes CDR1 MDHEN and CDR2 SYDVKM. The CDR3 protein is CASSHARQGSYEQYF. DNA for the CDR3: TGTGCCAGCAGTCACGCCCGACAGGGGTCGTACGAGCAGTACTTC.

This chain uses TRBV28 with TRBJ2-1, with TRBD2 matching over 11 bases. After removal of 6 bases from V and 7 bases from J, the junction contained 5 bases not matched to a gene. This CDR3 spans 14 amino acids. Germline V CDR1 and CDR2: MDHEN, SYDVKM. The chain's CDR3 is CASRLLAGGNEQFF. The DNA of the CDR3 is TGTGCCAGCAGATTGCTAGCGGGAGGAAATGAGCAGTTCTTC.

This clone was counted once. The chain uses TRBV2 and TRBJ2-3, with 11 positions matching TRBD1. CDR3 size: 15 residues. The ends lost 3 bases at V and 6 bases at J; junction bases unmatched: 5. CDR1 is SNHLY, CDR2 FYNNEI, per germline. Written as DNA, the CDR3 is TGTGCCAGCAGTGAGGGGACAGGGGGGGCGGATACGCAGTATTTT. It yields the protein CASSEGTGGADTQYF. Combining the CDR3 with reference TRBV2 and TRBJ2-3 gives the whole variable domain EPEVTQTPSHQVTQMGQEVILRCVPISNHLYFYWYRQILGQKVEFLVSFYNNEISEKSEIFDDQFSVERPDGSNFTLKIRSTKLEDSAMYFCASSEGTGGADTQYFGPGTRLTVL.

This chain links TRBV14 with TRBJ2-1; 8 nucleotides agree with TRBD2. The CDR3 has 17 amino acids. The ends lost 5 bases at V and 7 bases at J; junction bases unmatched: 16. Germline V gene sequence: CDR1 SGHDN, CDR2 FVKESK. CDR3 DNA sequence: TGTGCCAGCAGCGAAACTAGCGGAAGTACCCTTTGGAATGAGCAGTTCTTC. Protein: CASSETSGSTLWNEQFF.

The rearrangement joins TRBV9 to TRBJ2-5, with 9 nucleotides matching TRBD1. The trim removed 0 bases at V and 4 bases at J, leaving 13 bases unmatched. Germline V CDR1 and CDR2: SGDLS, YYNGEE. The CDR3 is made up of 18 amino acids. The CDR3 is CASSVGVRQGVSGETQYF. CDR3 DNA sequence: TGTGCCAGCAGCGTAGGCGTTAGACAGGGGGTATCAGGAGAGACCCAGTACTTC. Full variable domain (outside the CDR3, taken from reference TRBV9 and TRBJ2-5): DSGVTQTPKHLITATGQRVTLRCSPRSGDLSVYWYQQSLDQGLQFLIQYYNGEERAKGNILERFSAQQFPDLHSELNLSSLELGDSALYFCASSVGVRQGVSGETQYFGPGTRLLVL.

The chain carries TRBV6-5 and TRBJ2-2, with a tentative D call TRBD1 (6 bases). This CDR3 is built from 15 residues. Germline V lookup: CDR1 MNHEY, CDR2 SVGAGI. The V and J ends lost 4 bases and 2 bases respectively, with 11 bases between them. The chain's CDR3 is CASSSRTENTGELFF. The CDR3 nucleotides read TGTGCCAGCAGTTCCAGGACAGAAAACACCGGGGAGCTGTTTTTT.

The chain is built from TRBV6-1 and TRBJ2-7; TRBD1 agrees at 8 bases. The germline V gene encodes CDR1 MNHNS and CDR2 SASEGT. The CDR3 sequence is 16 residues long. V dropped 4 bases and J dropped 0; count of bases not matched to a gene: 8. CDR3 sequence reads: CASSASGTGVSYEQYF. The CDR3 DNA reads TGTGCCAGCAGTGCATCCGGGACAGGAGTCTCCTACGAGCAGTACTTC.

The chain has TRBV4-3 and TRBJ2-1; TRBD1 might be the D (6 bases). Trimming removed 3 bases at V and 0 bases at J, with 9 bases between. Germline V gene lookup returns CDR1 LGHNA and CDR2 YSLEER. The CDR3 has 15 residues. For the CDR3, the DNA is TGCGCCAGCAGCCAGGGACACGCCTCCTACAATGAGCAGTTCTTC. It encodes CASSQGHASYNEQFF.

This clone was observed a few times. At one of its ends the junction is not consistent with the germline gene, which may arise from a read error. This CDR3 is CASSEQILAGARDF. The CDR3 bases are TGTGCCAGCAGTGAACAGATACTAGCGGGGGCCAGGGACTTC. The chain uses TRBV6-1 and TRBJ2-7, with 11 bases lining up with TRBD2. Germline V gene data show CDR1 as MNHNS and CDR2 as SASEGT. The CDR3 is 14 amino acids.

The CDR3 nucleotides read TGTGCCTGGAGTGCAAACCCCGGGAGCTCCTACGAGCAGTACTTC. Its translation: CAWSANPGSSYEQYF. J is TRBJ2-7 and V is TRBV30, with D possibly being TRBD2 (6 bases). Germline V gene sequence: CDR1 GTSNPN, CDR2 SVGIG (reference sequence). Trimming removed 1 base at V and 0 bases at J, with 13 bases between. There are 15 residues in the CDR3.

The V call is TRBV28, the J call TRBJ2-7; 7 bases fit TRBD2. In germline, CDR1 is MDHEN, CDR2 SYDVKM. This CDR3 region has 12 residues. V trimming: 6 bases; J trimming: 7 bases; junction bases outside the gene matches: 6. The CDR3 loop is CASRPWGGEQYF. The CDR3 DNA reads as TGTGCCAGCAGACCCTGGGGGGGAGAGCAGTACTTC. The full variable domain, its missing parts supplied by reference TRBV28 and TRBJ2-7, is DVKVTQSSRYLVKRTGEKVFLECVQDMDHENMFWYRQDPGLGLRLIYFSYDVKMKEKGDIPEGYSVSREKKERFSLILESASTNQTSMYLCASRPWGGEQYFGPGTRLTVT.

The V call is TRBV28, the J call TRBJ2-7; 9 bases agree with TRBD1. The CDR3 runs 14 residues. The germline V gene encodes CDR1 MDHEN and CDR2 SYDVKM. V lost 7 bases and J lost 5; bases outside the gene matches: 9. The CDR3 protein is CASTSGTGPHEQYF. CDR3 DNA sequence: TGTGCCAGCACCTCAGGGACAGGGCCCCACGAGCAGTACTTC.

J is TRBJ2-1 and V is TRBV7-2; TRBD2 might be the D (5 bases). Between the trimmed V and J ends, which lost 0 bases and 0 bases, there was a span of 27 bases. The CDR3 is made up of 22 amino acids. Germline V gene sequence: CDR1 SGHTA, CDR2 FQGNSA. This CDR3 reads CASSLAAFIGRGTSSSYNEQFF. In DNA form, the CDR3 reads TGTGCCAGCAGCTTAGCCGCCTTTATTGGGAGAGGCACGTCTAGCTCCTACAATGAGCAGTTCTTC.

This clone was seen a handful of times. This chain links TRBV4-1 with TRBJ1-2, with TRBD1 identical over 10 bases. Unmatched junction bases numbered 9, after V lost 4 bases and J lost 4 bases. CDR1 and CDR2 (germline): MGHRA, YSYEKL. The CDR3 runs to 16 residues. DNA of the CDR3: TGCGCCAGCAGCCCAGGTATGACAGGGGGCTTCTATGGCTACACCTTC. Translation gives CASSPGMTGGFYGYTF.

The rearrangement joins TRBV7-9 to TRBJ1-2, with TRBD1 matching 7 bases. Unmatched junction bases numbered 9, after V lost 4 bases and J lost 1 base. The germline V gene encodes CDR1 SEHNR and CDR2 FQNEAQ (reference sequence). The CDR3 is made up of 16 amino acids. In nucleotides, the CDR3 is TGTGCCAGCAGCTCAGGGGGGTTCGGAGGTAACTATGGCTACACCTTC. Its translation: CASSSGGFGGNYGYTF.

This sequence joins TRBV28 and TRBJ2-7; the match to TRBD1 covers 8 bases. This CDR3 is built from 14 residues. Trimming at V came to 9 bases and at J to 4 bases, leaving 11 bases not matched to a gene. Germline lookup yields CDR1 MDHEN and CDR2 SYDVKM. CDR3 DNA sequence: TGTGCCAGTTTGGGGAGGCAGGGGGCTTACGAGCAGTACTTC. Translation gives CASLGRQGAYEQYF.

V usage is TRBV7-3 and J usage is TRBJ2-7; 12 bases line up with TRBD2. CDR3 size: 16 residues. V was pared by 2 bases and J by 2 bases, with 4 bases of the junction left unmatched. Germline V CDR1 and CDR2: SGHTA, FQGTGA. The CDR3 reads CASSLVASGRAYEQYF. In nucleotides, the CDR3 is TGTGCCAGCAGCTTAGTAGCTAGCGGGAGGGCCTACGAGCAGTACTTC.

V is TRBV11-2 and J is TRBJ2-7; a weak D match, TRBD1 (5 bases). The V gene's germline CDR1 is SGHAT and CDR2 FQNNGV. The CDR3 totals 15 residues. Trimming shortened V by 0 bases and J by 12 bases, and 21 bases separated the two germline ends. CDR3 in amino acids: CASSLDGSRAGLRYF. CDR3 bases: TGTGCCAGCAGCTTAGACGGTAGCAGGGCTGGTCTGAGGTACTTC.

This chain connects TRBV10-3 to TRBJ2-7; 9 nucleotides match TRBD1. V lost 6 bases, J lost 5 bases, and 5 bases stayed unmatched. This CDR3 has 13 residues. The germline gives CDR1 ENHRY, CDR2 SYGVKD. The CDR3 DNA is TGTGCCATCAGGGGGACAGGGCGGGACGAGCAGTACTTC. It codes for CAIRGTGRDEQYF.

This clone was recorded a few times. This chain uses TRBV7-9 with TRBJ2-7; D possibly corresponds to TRBD1 (5 bases). Germline V gene data show CDR1 as SEHNR and CDR2 as FQNEAQ (reference sequence). This CDR3 is built from 12 residues. Trimming stripped 2 bases from V and 3 bases from J, with 5 bases between. The DNA for the CDR3 is TGTGCCAGCAGCTTAAGGGGCTACGAGCAGTACTTC. This encodes CASSLRGYEQYF.

This chain uses TRBV19 with TRBJ1-5; a possible D gene is TRBD1 (6 bases). With 3 bases removed from V and 6 bases from J, the gap between germline ends came to 9 bases. The germline V gene has CDR1 LNHDA and CDR2 SQIVND (reference sequence). The CDR3 extends over 13 amino acids. The CDR3, as DNA: TGTGCCAGTAGTATTGGGGGCGTTCAGCCCCAGCATTTT. Translated: CASSIGGVQPQHF.

The chain uses TRBV28 and TRBJ2-7, with TRBD2 as a possible D gene (5 bases). This CDR3 region has 14 residues. Germline V lookup: CDR1 MDHEN, CDR2 SYDVKM. V was cut by 5 bases and J by 0 bases, with 11 bases left in between. The CDR3: CASSPPGISYEQYF. CDR3 DNA: TGTGCCAGCAGTCCCCCGGGGATCTCCTACGAGCAGTACTTC.

This clone appeared a few times. V is TRBV28 and J is TRBJ2-3; 7 nucleotides agree with TRBD1. The CDR3 contains 16 residues. Germline trimming cut 2 bases from V and 4 bases from J; bases unmatched to any gene: 9. The germline V gene has CDR1 MDHEN and CDR2 SYDVKM. CDR3 nucleotide sequence: TGTGCCAGCAGTTTAAGGGTCGTTCAGGGGGCAGATACGCAGTATTTT. It specifies CASSLRVVQGADTQYF.

The gene calls are TRBV11-2 and TRBJ2-4, with 7 bases aligning to TRBD1. With V trimmed by 3 bases and J by 5 bases, 4 bases remained unmatched. The CDR3 spans 14 residues. Germline V gene sequence: CDR1 SGHAT, CDR2 FQNNGV. This CDR3 is CASSFDRAQNIQYF. The CDR3, as DNA: TGTGCCAGCAGCTTTGACAGGGCCCAAAACATTCAGTACTTC.

This clone was counted a few times. The chain's CDR3 is CASSLREQETQYF. The CDR3 DNA reads as TGTGCCAGCAGCTTGCGGGAGCAAGAGACCCAGTACTTC. The rearrangement uses TRBV11-1 and TRBJ2-5, with 7 bases that match TRBD2. This CDR3 comprises 13 residues. Per germline, CDR1 SGHAT and CDR2 FQDESV (reference sequence). With V trimmed by 3 bases and J by 2 bases, 0 bases remained unmatched.

This clone showed up just once. V and J are TRBV29-1 and TRBJ1-2; D gene uncertain. Germline V gene sequence: CDR1 SQVTM, CDR2 ANQGSEA. Trimming took off 0 bases at V and 2 bases at J, with 13 bases between the two ends. CDR3 size: 15 residues. The DNA for the CDR3 is TGCAGCGTTGAAGATCTAGCCTCGGGGAACTATGGCTACACCTTC. It codes for CSVEDLASGNYGYTF. The full variable domain, with the rest looked up from reference TRBV29-1 and TRBJ1-2, is SAVISQKPSRDICQRGTSLTIQCQVDSQVTMMFWYRQQPGQSLTLIATANQGSEATYESGFVIDKFPISRPNLTFSTLTVSNMSPEDSSIYLCSVEDLASGNYGYTFGSGTRLTVV.

The genes are TRBV2 and TRBJ1-5; maybe TRBD1 (6 bases). CDR1 is SNHLY, CDR2 FYNNEI, per germline. The CDR3 length is 15 residues. The ends were cut back, 6 bases at V and 6 bases at J, with 18 bases in the middle. The CDR3 loop is CASSPSGGASQPQHF. CDR3 nucleotides: TGTGCCAGCAGCCCCAGTGGGGGCGCGAGTCAGCCCCAGCATTTT.

This clone was found once. The chain employs TRBV6-6 and TRBJ2-1; D is possibly TRBD1 (5 bases). The V end lost 2 bases, the J end lost 2 bases, and 10 bases lay between the germline ends. CDR3 size: 15 residues. CDR1 and CDR2 (germline): MNHNY, SVGAGI (reference sequence). The CDR3 loop is CASSYERGTYNEQFF. In DNA form, the CDR3 reads TGTGCCAGCAGTTACGAAAGGGGTACCTACAATGAGCAGTTCTTC.

The V and J genes are TRBV5-4 and TRBJ2-1; perhaps TRBD2 as D (6 bases). The germline V gene encodes CDR1 SGHNT and CDR2 YYREEE (reference sequence). CDR3 length: 16 amino acids. V shed 4 bases and J shed 0 bases, with 14 bases lying between them. CDR3 sequence (DNA): TGTGCCAGCAGCACAAATAGCGGATTCTCCTACAATGAGCAGTTCTTC. Its protein is CASSTNSGFSYNEQFF.